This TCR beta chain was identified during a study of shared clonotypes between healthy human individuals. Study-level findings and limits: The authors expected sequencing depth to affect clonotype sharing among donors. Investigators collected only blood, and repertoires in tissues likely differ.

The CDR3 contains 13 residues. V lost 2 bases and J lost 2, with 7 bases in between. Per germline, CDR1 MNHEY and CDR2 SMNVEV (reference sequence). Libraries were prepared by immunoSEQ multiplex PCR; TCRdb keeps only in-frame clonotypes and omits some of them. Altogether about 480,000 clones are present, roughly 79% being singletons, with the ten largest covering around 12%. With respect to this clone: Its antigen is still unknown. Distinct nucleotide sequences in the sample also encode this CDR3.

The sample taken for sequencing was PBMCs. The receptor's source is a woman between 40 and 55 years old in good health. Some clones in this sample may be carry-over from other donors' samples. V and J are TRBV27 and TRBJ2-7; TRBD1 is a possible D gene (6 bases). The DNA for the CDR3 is TGTGCCAGCAGTTTAACAGGGCCCTACGAGCAGTACTTC. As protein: CASSLTGPYEQYF.